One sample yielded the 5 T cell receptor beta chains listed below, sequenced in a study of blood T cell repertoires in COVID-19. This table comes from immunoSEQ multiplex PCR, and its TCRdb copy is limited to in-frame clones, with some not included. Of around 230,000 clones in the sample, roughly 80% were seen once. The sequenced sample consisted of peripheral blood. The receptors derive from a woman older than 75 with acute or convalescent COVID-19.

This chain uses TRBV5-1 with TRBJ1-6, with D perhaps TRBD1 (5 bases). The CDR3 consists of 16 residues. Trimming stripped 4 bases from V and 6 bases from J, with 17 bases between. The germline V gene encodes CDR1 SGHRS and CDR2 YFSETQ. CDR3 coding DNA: TGCGCCAGCAGCCAATCCCCGGAGGGGAGTAATTCACCCCTCCACTTT. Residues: CASSQSPEGSNSPLHF.

The DNA for the CDR3 is TGTGCCAGCAGCTTGGACAGGAACCCCTACGAGCAGTACTTC. Translating it yields CASSLDRNPYEQYF. The chain joins TRBV7-8 to TRBJ2-7, with TRBD1 matching over 7 bases. V shed 3 bases, J shed 2 bases, and the junction held 4 bases outside the gene matches. Germline CDR1 reads SGHVS; CDR2 reads FQNEAQ. This CDR3 contains 14 residues.

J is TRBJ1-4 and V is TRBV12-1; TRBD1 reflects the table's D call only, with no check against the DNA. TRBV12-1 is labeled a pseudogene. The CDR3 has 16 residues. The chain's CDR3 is CASSPTLRHLNEKLFF. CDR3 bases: TGTGCCAGCAGTCCGACACTTCGTCACCTTAATGAAAAACTGTTTTTT.

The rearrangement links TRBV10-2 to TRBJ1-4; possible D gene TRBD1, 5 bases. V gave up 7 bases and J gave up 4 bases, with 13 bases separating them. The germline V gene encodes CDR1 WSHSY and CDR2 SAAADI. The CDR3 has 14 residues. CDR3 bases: TGCGCCAGCACCGCTAGGGGCCTTAATGAAAAACTGTTTTTT. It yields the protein CASTARGLNEKLFF.

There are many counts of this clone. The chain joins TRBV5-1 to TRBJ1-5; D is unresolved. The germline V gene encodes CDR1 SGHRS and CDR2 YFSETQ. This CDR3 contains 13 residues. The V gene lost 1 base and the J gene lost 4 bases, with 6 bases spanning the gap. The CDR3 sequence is CASSLSLNQPQHF. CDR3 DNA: TGCGCCAGCAGCTTGTCCCTTAATCAGCCCCAGCATTTT.